These 32 T cell receptor beta chains were all obtained from the same sample, sequenced in a study of T cells in Graves' hyperthyroidism and ophthalmopathy. Regions amplified from RNA transcripts were the TCR beta CDR3 regions. With the HTBI primer set, the TCR CDR3 went through a first round of RT-PCR. Each CDR3 protein is one row after TCRdb ran MiXCR on the multiplex PCR reads. The top ten clones hold about 37% of a sample with some 340,000 distinct CDR3 sequences, approximately 13% of them seen once. The sequenced sample was blood. These TCRs come from a woman aged 35 to 49 with Graves' ophthalmopathy.

This clonotype has ten or more counts. This chain links TRBV20-1 with TRBJ2-3; tentatively, D is TRBD2 (5 bases). The CDR3 spans 15 residues. V lost 3 bases to trimming and J lost 4 bases, with 17 bases between them. The germline gives CDR1 DFQATT, CDR2 SNEGSKA (reference sequence). CDR3 DNA sequence: TGCAGTGCTAGCGGGATATGGGTCGGGGCAGATACGCAGTATTTT. Its protein is CSASGIWVGADTQYF.

This rearrangement joins TRBV19 to TRBJ2-5, with D perhaps TRBD2 (7 bases). Germline V CDR1 and CDR2: LNHDA, SQIVND (reference sequence). The CDR3 runs 14 residues. V was clipped by 3 bases and J by 5 bases, with 13 bases between them. The CDR3 region has the DNA TGTGCCAGTAGTATCGGGGGGCCCGTGGAGACCCAGTACTTC. It codes for CASSIGGPVETQYF. The complete variable domain, with remaining parts taken from reference TRBV19 and TRBJ2-5, reads DGGITQSPKYLFRKEGQNVTLSCEQNLNHDAMYWYRQDPGQGLRLIYYSQIVNDFQKGDIAEGYSVSREKKESFPLTVTSAQKNPTAFYLCASSIGGPVETQYFGPGTRLLVL.

The chain combines TRBV13 with TRBJ2-3; perhaps TRBD2 as D (6 bases). V was cut by 1 base and J by 9 bases, with 20 bases left in between. CDR1 is PRHDT, CDR2 FYEKMQ, per germline (reference sequence). The CDR3 length is 16 residues. CDR3 amino acids: CASSLVPLSRGGTQYF. The CDR3 DNA follows: TGTGCCAGCAGCTTAGTACCCCTGTCGCGGGGAGGAACGCAGTATTTT.

This clonotype appeared many times. J is TRBJ2-5 and V is TRBV6-1; 7 nucleotides align to TRBD1. This CDR3 has 16 residues. The V and J ends lost 5 bases and 2 bases, in that order; junction bases with no gene match: 11. In germline, CDR1 is MNHNS, CDR2 SASEGT. The CDR3, as DNA: TGTGCCAGCAGTACAAAGGGACAGAAGAAACAAGAGACCCAGTACTTC. Its protein is CASSTKGQKKQETQYF.

As for this clonotype: This may stem from a read error, because a much larger clone lies one nucleotide away. The chain has TRBV3-1 and TRBJ2-7; D is uncertain. This CDR3 is built from 14 residues. CDR1 is LGHDT, CDR2 YNNKEL, per germline (reference sequence). CDR3 coding DNA: TGTGCCAGCAGCCAAGAATGGGCCTCCTACGCGCAGTACTTC. Protein product: CASSQEWASYAQYF.

This sequence joins TRBV2 and TRBJ1-1; D gene unclear. The CDR3 length is 13 residues. V shed 2 bases and J shed 1 base, with 5 bases lying between them. Germline V gene lookup returns CDR1 SNHLY and CDR2 FYNNEI. The chain's CDR3 is CASSERQNTEAFF. CDR3 nucleotide sequence: TGTGCCAGCAGTGAAAGGCAGAACACTGAAGCTTTCTTT.

This clonotype showed up many times. V usage is TRBV28 and J usage is TRBJ2-7; the D gene is possibly TRBD2 (5 bases). Germline V gene lookup returns CDR1 MDHEN and CDR2 SYDVKM. The CDR3 runs 18 residues. Trimming removed 3 bases at V and 3 bases at J, with 24 bases between. The CDR3 protein is CASSFLGWEPSSLYEQYF. In DNA, the CDR3 is TGTGCCAGCAGTTTTCTAGGCTGGGAGCCTAGCAGTCTCTACGAGCAGTACTTC.

The sample holds many counts of this clonotype. The chain couples TRBV7-2 to TRBJ1-2, with 7 bases identical to TRBD1. With V trimmed by 6 bases and J by 3 bases, 4 bases remained unmatched. Looked up from germline, CDR1 is SGHTA and CDR2 is FQGNSA. The CDR3 has 13 residues. CDR3 sequence: CASRFGTDYGYTF. In DNA, the CDR3 is TGTGCCAGCAGGTTTGGGACAGACTATGGCTACACCTTC.

This clonotype has at least ten counts. The CDR3 loop reads CASSRQGRYEQYF. The DNA of the CDR3 is TGTGCCAGCAGTCGACAGGGGAGGTACGAGCAGTACTTC. The chain couples TRBV27 to TRBJ2-7; 8 positions match TRBD1. V lost 5 bases, J lost 4 bases, and 4 bases stayed unmatched. Germline V lookup: CDR1 MNHEY, CDR2 SMNVEV (reference sequence). The CDR3 has 13 amino acids.

V is TRBV30 and J is TRBJ2-7, with a tentative D call TRBD2 (5 bases). Looked up from germline, CDR1 is GTSNPN and CDR2 is SVGIG (reference sequence). This CDR3 has 13 amino acids. V was trimmed by 4 bases and J by 8 bases, leaving 18 bases between them. The CDR3 nucleotides are TGTGCCTGGAATCCTACTAGGGCGGAAAAGCAGTACTTC. This translates into CAWNPTRAEKQYF.

This clonotype came up many times. V is TRBV5-1 and J is TRBJ1-1; the match to TRBD1 covers 8 bases. Germline CDR1 reads SGHRS; CDR2 reads YFSETQ. The CDR3 has 16 residues. V shed 0 bases, J shed 0 bases, and the junction held 4 bases outside the gene matches. The CDR3 sequence is CASSLASGQVNTEAFF. The CDR3 DNA reads TGCGCCAGCAGCTTGGCCTCGGGACAGGTGAACACTGAAGCTTTCTTT.

This clonotype showed up many times. This chain links TRBV6-5 with TRBJ1-1; D ambiguous. The CDR3 extends over 14 amino acids. Between the trimmed V and J ends, which lost 0 bases and 6 bases, there was a span of 11 bases. Germline V CDR1 and CDR2: MNHEY, SVGAGI. The CDR3 DNA follows: TGTGCCAGCAGTTACTCTCGGGCTAACGCTGAAGCTTTCTTT. Translating gives CASSYSRANAEAFF.

The gene calls are TRBV10-2 and TRBJ2-3, with D uncertain. Germline CDR1 WSHSY, CDR2 SAAADI. V was trimmed by 2 bases and J by 1 base, leaving 4 bases between them. The CDR3 runs to 13 residues. The CDR3: CASSEGRTDTQYF. In DNA form, the CDR3 reads TGCGCCAGCAGTGAGGGGCGCACAGATACGCAGTATTTT.

Only a few counts were recorded for this clonotype. This chain connects TRBV4-1 to TRBJ1-4; 7 positions agree with TRBD1. Looked up from germline, CDR1 is MGHRA and CDR2 is YSYEKL. V lost 4 bases, J lost 8 bases, and 4 bases stayed unmatched. The CDR3 length is 13 residues. In DNA form, the CDR3 reads TGCGCCAGCAGCCTAGGGGGCATGGAAAAACTGTTTTTT. This codes for CASSLGGMEKLFF.

In this sample, this clonotype turned up many times. The chain is built from TRBV27 and TRBJ1-5; no clear D gene. This CDR3 contains 15 residues. The V gene lost 0 bases and the J gene lost 3 bases, with 9 bases spanning the gap. Germline values: CDR1 MNHEY, CDR2 SMNVEV (reference sequence). The CDR3 DNA reads TGTGCCAGCAGTTTATCGATAGGGCCCAATCAGCCCCAGCATTTT. Its protein is CASSLSIGPNQPQHF.

The CDR3: CASSLTALQETQYF. The CDR3 nucleotides read TGTGCCAGCAGTTTAACAGCGCTCCAAGAGACCCAGTACTTC. V usage is TRBV12-3 or TRBV12-4 and J usage is TRBJ2-5; D unclear. CDR3 length: 14 amino acids. V gave up 2 bases and J gave up 1 base, with 8 bases separating them.

The sample holds many counts of this clonotype. The chain links TRBV10-3 to TRBJ2-5; no clear D. The germline CDR1 and CDR2 sequences are ENHRY and SYGVKD. V gave up 3 bases and J gave up 5 bases, with 10 bases separating them. The CDR3 has 13 amino acids. The CDR3 is CAISEEVRETQYF. The CDR3 region has the DNA TGTGCCATCAGTGAAGAAGTTCGGGAGACCCAGTACTTC.

This clonotype was detected ten times or more. This chain links TRBV12-3 or TRBV12-4 with TRBJ1-5; D is perhaps TRBD1 (6 bases). CDR3 length equals 18 residues. The V end lost 0 bases, the J end lost 6 bases, and 21 bases lay between the germline ends. The DNA for the CDR3 is TGTGCCAGCAGTTTAGCGCTCGGTTCGCAGGGGTCAGGTCAGCCCCAGCATTTT. This encodes CASSLALGSQGSGQPQHF.

J is TRBJ1-1 and V is TRBV6-1, with D maybe TRBD1 (5 bases). Germline CDR1 reads MNHNS; CDR2 reads SASEGT. Deletions cut 6 bases from V and 6 bases from J, with 11 bases between. CDR3 length: 12 amino acids. The CDR3 loop is CASRSTRAEAFF. CDR3 nucleotide sequence: TGTGCCAGCAGGTCGACCAGGGCTGAAGCTTTCTTT.

This clonotype was recorded many times. The V and J genes are TRBV29-1 and TRBJ2-5, with D perhaps TRBD1 or TRBD2 (5 bases each). The germline V and J ends were trimmed by 7 bases and 5 bases, with 14 bases remaining between them. Per the germline V gene, CDR1 is SQVTM and CDR2 is ANQGSEA. The CDR3 is 12 residues long. CDR3 sequence: CSGGWAEETQYF. CDR3 sequence (DNA): TGCAGCGGGGGGTGGGCGGAGGAGACCCAGTACTTC.

This clonotype was seen many times. V usage is TRBV2 and J usage is TRBJ1-4, with D unclear. The CDR3 runs 11 residues. Germline V gene data show CDR1 as SNHLY and CDR2 as FYNNEI. V was trimmed by 4 bases and J by 12 bases, leaving 9 bases between them. CDR3: CASSVWEELFF. CDR3 nucleotides: TGTGCCAGCAGTGTGTGGGAGGAACTGTTTTTT.

This clonotype showed up just a few times. This sequence joins TRBV7-9 and TRBJ2-2; TRBD1 matches at 11 bases. Germline V gene data show CDR1 as SEHNR and CDR2 as FQNEAQ (reference sequence). Unmatched junction bases numbered 6, after V lost 5 bases and J lost 1 base. This CDR3 spans 17 amino acids. CDR3 in amino acids: CASSPWGQGGNTGELFF. In DNA form, the CDR3 reads TGTGCCAGCAGCCCCTGGGGACAGGGGGGGAACACCGGGGAGCTGTTTTTT.

A few counts support this clonotype. The chain employs TRBV5-4 and TRBJ2-5; tentatively, D is TRBD1 (6 bases). V gave up 1 base and J gave up 5 bases, with 15 bases separating them. The CDR3 runs 15 residues. Germline V gene sequence: CDR1 SGHNT, CDR2 YYREEE (reference sequence). Here the CDR3 reads CASSLYSTGGETQYF. CDR3 nucleotides: TGTGCCAGCAGCTTGTATTCGACAGGCGGGGAGACCCAGTACTTC.

This clonotype was counted many times. The rearrangement joins TRBV12-3 or TRBV12-4 to TRBJ1-1, with D tentatively TRBD1 (5 bases). This CDR3 contains 14 residues. V was trimmed by 3 bases and J by 1 base, leaving 9 bases between them. The CDR3 DNA reads TGTGCCAGCAGTTTTGTAGGGGCGAACACTGAAGCTTTCTTT. Protein product: CASSFVGANTEAFF.

This clonotype was recorded at least ten times. The rearrangement links TRBV11-3 to TRBJ2-1; weak D call: TRBD2 (6 bases). The CDR3 is 14 residues long. The ends were cut back, 4 bases at V and 8 bases at J, with 15 bases in the middle. The germline CDR1 and CDR2 sequences are SGHNT and YENEEA. CDR3 region: CASSSRRRGDEQFF. Here the CDR3 DNA reads TGTGCCAGCAGCTCACGACGGAGGGGAGATGAGCAGTTCTTC. Full variable domain (remainder filled in from reference TRBV11-3 and TRBJ2-1): EAGVVQSPRYKIIEKKQPVAFWCNPISGHNTLYWYLQNLGQGPELLIRYENEEAVDDSQLPKDRFSAERLKGVDSTLKIQPAELGDSAVYLCASSSRRRGDEQFFGPGTRLTVL.

This clonotype was recorded many times. The chain is built from TRBV14 and TRBJ2-1; D is unclear. Germline CDR1 is SGHDN and CDR2 is FVKESK. This CDR3 is 13 amino acids long. With 1 base removed from V and 10 bases from J, the gap between germline ends came to 11 bases. The CDR3 region is CASSQAGGMEQFF. CDR3 coding DNA: TGTGCCAGCAGCCAAGCAGGCGGTATGGAGCAGTTCTTC.

This clonotype was observed a few times. The chain couples TRBV15 to TRBJ2-1; D not resolved. From germline, CDR1 is LNHNV and CDR2 YYDKDF (reference sequence). This CDR3 contains 12 residues. The V end was cut by 5 bases, the J end by 4 bases, with 6 bases between. CDR3 nucleotide sequence: TGTGCCACCAGCCCCTCGTACAATGAGCAGTTCTTC. Residues: CATSPSYNEQFF.

This clonotype was seen many times. The chain uses TRBV5-1 and TRBJ2-3; 8 bases map to TRBD1. V shed 4 bases and J 2 bases; nucleotides not matched to a gene: 6. Germline V CDR1 and CDR2: SGHRS, YFSETQ. The CDR3 is 15 amino acids. The chain's CDR3 is CASSGGQGFTDTQYF. CDR3 bases: TGCGCCAGCAGCGGAGGACAGGGATTCACAGATACGCAGTATTTT.

This chain links TRBV29-1 with TRBJ1-2; 7 bases align to TRBD1. From germline, CDR1 is SQVTM and CDR2 ANQGSEA. This CDR3 comprises 12 residues. V shed 3 bases, J shed 8 bases, and the junction held 6 bases outside the gene matches. The DNA for the CDR3 is TGCAGCGTTGACACAGGGGTTGGAGGCTACACCTTC. It codes for CSVDTGVGGYTF. Supplemented by reference TRBV29-1 and TRBJ1-2, the full variable domain reads SAVISQKPSRDICQRGTSLTIQCQVDSQVTMMFWYRQQPGQSLTLIATANQGSEATYESGFVIDKFPISRPNLTFSTLTVSNMSPEDSSIYLCSVDTGVGGYTFGSGTRLTVV.

With respect to this clonotype: A much larger clone differs from this one at a single base, so this may be a read error. CDR3 protein: CASGSGAPLWEQYF. The DNA for the CDR3 is TGCGCCAGCGGATCCGGGGCGCCGCTGTGGGAGCAGTACTTC. V is TRBV10-2 and J is TRBJ2-7; D is perhaps TRBD1 or TRBD2 (5 bases each). CDR1 and CDR2 from the germline V gene are WSHSY and SAAADI. CDR3 size: 14 residues. The V end was cut by 8 bases, the J end by 7 bases, with 21 bases between.

This clonotype has more than one count but fewer than ten. This chain connects TRBV7-8 to TRBJ2-7, with 8 positions matching TRBD1. Germline CDR1 and CDR2: SGHVS and FQNEAQ. The CDR3 has 14 amino acids. With 5 bases clipped from V and 5 bases from J, the junction kept 8 bases outside the gene matches. CDR3 DNA: TGTGCCAGCAGCCCCCTGGCAGGGGGCCACGAGCAGTACTTC. It codes for CASSPLAGGHEQYF.

This clonotype occurred many times. The gene calls are TRBV11-2 and TRBJ2-3; D remains ambiguous. The CDR3 runs 14 residues. Germline V gene lookup returns CDR1 SGHAT and CDR2 FQNNGV. Deletions cut 0 bases from V and 4 bases from J, with 8 bases between. This CDR3 is CASSLDRTPDTQYF. CDR3 DNA: TGTGCCAGCAGCTTAGACAGAACTCCAGATACGCAGTATTTT.